These T cell receptor beta chains were read from a single sample in a study of T cell responses to AZD1222 COVID-19 vaccine. Only in-frame clones appear in the TCRdb table, and some are missing; sequencing was by immunoSEQ multiplex PCR. The sample consists of 26,000 or so clones, around 90% of them appearing once. The specimen was peripheral blood, collected 28 days after the second AZD1222 dose. These receptors all come from an adult who received the AZD1222 COVID-19 vaccine. The CDR3 runs from the conserved cysteine through the conserved F or W.

CDR3 protein: CASSPGGPSTEAFF
J gene: TRBJ1-1
V gene: TRBV7-2
CDR3 length: 14

CDR3 protein: CASSPSPLYETQYF
J gene: TRBJ2-5
V gene: TRBV28
CDR3 length: 14

CDR3 protein: CASGTGGNSPLHF
J gene: TRBJ1-6
V gene: TRBV6-5
CDR3 length: 13

CDR3 protein: CASSQSGTGNTEAFF
J gene: TRBJ1-1
V gene: TRBV4-1
CDR3 length: 15

CDR3 protein: CASSPGLAGAETQYF
J gene: TRBJ2-5
V gene: TRBV7-7
CDR3 length: 15

CDR3 protein: CASSAGARTEAFF
J gene: TRBJ1-1
V gene: TRBV6-4
CDR3 length: 13

CDR3 protein: CASRGSANTGELFF
J gene: TRBJ2-2
V gene: TRBV19
CDR3 length: 14

CDR3 protein: CASSPFPTSGTLGVGYEQYF
J gene: TRBJ2-7
V gene: TRBV11-3
CDR3 length: 20

CDR3 protein: CASSYPGTGFYGYTF
J gene: TRBJ1-2
V gene: TRBV6-2/TRBV6-3
CDR3 length: 15

CDR3 protein: CASSVGNLNTEAFF
J gene: TRBJ1-1
V gene: TRBV9
CDR3 length: 14

CDR3 protein: CASSFWGTGTDTQYF
J gene: TRBJ2-3
V gene: TRBV5-1
CDR3 length: 15

CDR3 protein: CASSGRRNPTQIVTQYF
J gene: TRBJ2-3
V gene: TRBV9
CDR3 length: 17

CDR3 protein: CASSKVGSGMLYTGELFF
J gene: TRBJ2-2
V gene: TRBV21-1
CDR3 length: 18

CDR3 protein: CSVGTWTGLYTF
J gene: TRBJ1-2
V gene: TRBV29-1
CDR3 length: 12

CDR3 protein: CASSVLQARDTQYF
J gene: TRBJ2-3
V gene: TRBV9
CDR3 length: 14

CDR3 protein: CASSLSTSGSTDTQYF
J gene: TRBJ2-3
V gene: TRBV27
CDR3 length: 16

CDR3 protein: CATSDSRVDEQFF
J gene: TRBJ2-1
V gene: TRBV24-1
CDR3 length: 13

CDR3 protein: CASSLNTDTQYF
J gene: TRBJ2-3
V gene: TRBV28
CDR3 length: 12

CDR3 protein: CASHLGRGTGELFF
J gene: TRBJ2-2
V gene: TRBV5-4
CDR3 length: 14

CDR3 protein: CASRQSGSSINEQFF
J gene: TRBJ2-1
V gene: TRBV5-1
CDR3 length: 15

CDR3 protein: CASTQSTGELFF
J gene: TRBJ2-2
V gene: TRBV3-1/TRBV3-2
CDR3 length: 12

CDR3 protein: CASSFSGGVDTQYF
J gene: TRBJ2-3
V gene: TRBV11-1
CDR3 length: 14

CDR3 protein: CASSVDPSGSGGELFF
J gene: TRBJ2-2
V gene: TRBV9
CDR3 length: 16

CDR3 protein: CASSKTPSKLFF
J gene: TRBJ1-4
V gene: TRBV19
CDR3 length: 12

CDR3 protein: CASSLSTRAYEQYF
J gene: TRBJ2-7
V gene: TRBV27
CDR3 length: 14

CDR3 protein: CASSPIRGNEQFF
J gene: TRBJ2-1
V gene: TRBV6-5
CDR3 length: 13

CDR3 protein: CASSKRGAGYTF
J gene: TRBJ1-2
V gene: TRBV21-1
CDR3 length: 12

CDR3 protein: CASSDGGSTYEQYF
J gene: TRBJ2-7
V gene: TRBV10-2
CDR3 length: 14

CDR3 protein: CASSLQSHGTEAFF
J gene: TRBJ1-1
V gene: TRBV7-3
CDR3 length: 14

CDR3 protein: CSVLDSATNEKLFF
J gene: TRBJ1-4
V gene: TRBV29-1
CDR3 length: 14

CDR3 protein: CASSLAAGAAYGYTF
J gene: TRBJ1-2
V gene: TRBV28
CDR3 length: 15

CDR3 protein: CASSVGPASGQETQYF
J gene: TRBJ2-5
V gene: TRBV2
CDR3 length: 16

CDR3 protein: CASSPWSGNTEAFF
J gene: TRBJ1-1
V gene: TRBV5-1
CDR3 length: 14

CDR3 protein: CASALAADTQYF
J gene: TRBJ2-3
V gene: TRBV19
CDR3 length: 12

CDR3 protein: CASTETGASNQPQHF
J gene: TRBJ1-5
V gene: TRBV6-6
CDR3 length: 15

CDR3 protein: CASSLGLNTLSYEQYF
J gene: TRBJ2-7
V gene: TRBV5-1
CDR3 length: 16

CDR3 protein: CASSRTREQYF
J gene: TRBJ2-7
V gene: TRBV28
CDR3 length: 11

CDR3 protein: CASSDTSGGRYNEQFF
J gene: TRBJ2-1
V gene: TRBV6-4
CDR3 length: 16

CDR3 protein: CASSRGTGASSYEQYF
J gene: TRBJ2-7
V gene: TRBV27
CDR3 length: 16

CDR3 protein: CASSQAGGTGNTIYF
J gene: TRBJ1-3
V gene: TRBV19
CDR3 length: 15

CDR3 protein: CASSLEGGVGGEQFF
J gene: TRBJ2-1
V gene: TRBV5-1
CDR3 length: 15

CDR3 protein: CASSQGWRNTEAFF
J gene: TRBJ1-1
V gene: TRBV19
CDR3 length: 14

CDR3 protein: CASSQVQETQYF
J gene: TRBJ2-5
V gene: TRBV2
CDR3 length: 12

CDR3 protein: CASSVGTAAIYF
J gene: TRBJ1-3
V gene: TRBV5-6
CDR3 length: 12

CDR3 protein: CASSHTAGRNTEAFF
J gene: TRBJ1-1
V gene: TRBV4-1
CDR3 length: 15

CDR3 protein: CASSDQGRGEQFF
J gene: TRBJ2-1
V gene: TRBV18
CDR3 length: 13

CDR3 protein: CASSARLAGDEQFF
J gene: TRBJ2-1
V gene: TRBV9
CDR3 length: 14

CDR3 protein: CATSDYALGYTF
J gene: TRBJ1-2
V gene: TRBV24-1
CDR3 length: 12

CDR3 protein: CASSQELSYEQYF
J gene: TRBJ2-7
V gene: TRBV4-1
CDR3 length: 13

CDR3 protein: CASSYGTGSYGYTF
J gene: TRBJ1-2
V gene: TRBV11-1
CDR3 length: 14

CDR3 protein: CASSLQAASPQETQYF
J gene: TRBJ2-5
V gene: TRBV5-4
CDR3 length: 16

CDR3 protein: CASSEGFLTYEQYF
J gene: TRBJ2-7
V gene: TRBV2
CDR3 length: 14

CDR3 protein: CASSLQTGILGSPLHF
J gene: TRBJ1-6
V gene: TRBV5-5
CDR3 length: 16

CDR3 protein: CASSPEDGGGGNQPQHF
J gene: TRBJ1-5
V gene: TRBV6-6
CDR3 length: 17

CDR3 protein: CASSPNSGVRTEAFF
J gene: TRBJ1-1
V gene: TRBV3-1/TRBV3-2
CDR3 length: 15

CDR3 protein: CSAEGSGRADTQYF
J gene: TRBJ2-3
V gene: TRBV29-1
CDR3 length: 14

CDR3 protein: CASSYRGQGYEQYF
J gene: TRBJ2-7
V gene: TRBV6-5
CDR3 length: 14

CDR3 protein: CASSQGQEGYGYTF
J gene: TRBJ1-2
V gene: TRBV4-2
CDR3 length: 14